Listed below are T cell receptor beta chains from one sample, sequenced in a study of blood T cell repertoires in COVID-19. Assay used: immunoSEQ multiplex PCR; TCRdb lists only in-frame clones, some missing. Among some 400,000 clones listed, 90% to 95% were seen once. Sequenced sample: PBMCs or T cells enriched from blood (not recorded which). Receptor source: a woman in her 40s who had been exposed to COVID-19. Each CDR3 is given with its conserved first and last residue. The order of the fields is J gene, D gene, clone size, V gene, CDR3 DNA, CDR3 protein. A D gene is named only where the DNA matches it firmly. Size is omitted from some rows. Given values are once, few, many or a class for expanded clones.

j_call: TRBJ2-2; d_call: .; clone_size: .; v_call: TRBV5-1; cdr3_nt: TGCGCCAGCAGCTTCCGGTATCGCCTTGGGGGACAAGCGAACACCGGGGAGCTGTTTTTT; cdr3_aa: CASSFRYRLGGQANTGELFF
j_call: TRBJ2-1; d_call: .; clone_size: .; v_call: TRBV24-1; cdr3_nt: TGTGCCACCAGTGACATTGCCCCACCTAGCGCCCCGATGGGGGTGCAGTTCTTC; cdr3_aa: CATSDIAPPSAPMGVQFF
j_call: TRBJ1-1; d_call: .; clone_size: .; v_call: TRBV6-5; cdr3_nt: TGTGCCAGCAGTCGGCCCGGGGTCACTGAAGCTTTCTTT; cdr3_aa: CASSRPGVTEAFF
j_call: TRBJ2-4; d_call: .; clone_size: .; v_call: TRBV3-1/TRBV3-2; cdr3_nt: TGTGCCAGCAGCCAAGCAGGGGCCCGCAAAAACATTCAGTACTTC; cdr3_aa: CASSQAGARKNIQYF
j_call: TRBJ1-3; d_call: .; clone_size: .; v_call: TRBV7-6; cdr3_nt: TGTGCCAGCAGCCCATCGGCTGGAAACACCATATATTTT; cdr3_aa: CASSPSAGNTIYF
j_call: TRBJ2-1; d_call: TRBD2; clone_size: once; v_call: TRBV5-1; cdr3_nt: TGCGCCAGCAGTCGGACTAGCGGGGTCTACAATGAGCAGTTCTTC; cdr3_aa: CASSRTSGVYNEQFF
j_call: TRBJ1-6; d_call: .; clone_size: .; v_call: TRBV30; cdr3_nt: TGTGCCTGGAGTGTAGGGGGAAATTCACCCCTCCACTTT; cdr3_aa: CAWSVGGNSPLHF
j_call: TRBJ1-6; d_call: .; clone_size: .; v_call: TRBV4-3; cdr3_nt: TGCGCCAGCAGCCAAGATGGCAATTCACCCCTCCACTTT; cdr3_aa: CASSQDGNSPLHF
j_call: TRBJ1-1; d_call: .; clone_size: .; v_call: TRBV27; cdr3_nt: TGTGCCAGCAGTTTCGGCAGACAGACGAACACTGAAGCTTTCTTT; cdr3_aa: CASSFGRQTNTEAFF
j_call: TRBJ1-3; d_call: TRBD1; clone_size: .; v_call: TRBV6-5; cdr3_nt: TGTGCCAGCAGTTCCGGGGACAGCTCTGGAAACACCATATATTTT; cdr3_aa: CASSSGDSSGNTIYF
j_call: TRBJ2-3; d_call: TRBD2; clone_size: .; v_call: TRBV11-1; cdr3_nt: TGTGCCAGCAGCTCGGGGACTAGCGGGACCGATACGCAGTATTTT; cdr3_aa: CASSSGTSGTDTQYF
j_call: TRBJ1-1; d_call: TRBD1; clone_size: .; v_call: TRBV30; cdr3_nt: TGTGCCCTGATTCCTCAGGGGGGCTTT; cdr3_aa: CALIPQGGF
j_call: TRBJ2-6; d_call: .; clone_size: .; v_call: TRBV10-1; cdr3_nt: TGCGCCAGCAGTGATGGAGGTGCTGGGGCCAACGTCCTGACTTTC; cdr3_aa: CASSDGGAGANVLTF
j_call: TRBJ1-5; d_call: TRBD1; clone_size: .; v_call: TRBV5-8; cdr3_nt: TGTGCCAGCAGTCTCAGGGGGAACAATCAGCCCCAGCATTTT; cdr3_aa: CASSLRGNNQPQHF
j_call: TRBJ1-5; d_call: .; clone_size: .; v_call: TRBV18; cdr3_nt: TGTGCCAGCTCACCAGGTCCAGGGGGCAATCAGCCCCAGCATTTT; cdr3_aa: CASSPGPGGNQPQHF
j_call: TRBJ1-1; d_call: .; clone_size: .; v_call: TRBV30; cdr3_nt: TGTGCCTGGAGTGTACCCCTCTCCGGGACACCGAAGGGGGACACTGAAGCTTTCTTT; cdr3_aa: CAWSVPLSGTPKGDTEAFF
j_call: TRBJ2-3; d_call: .; clone_size: .; v_call: TRBV2; cdr3_nt: TGTGCCACCGAAGGAACCGGGGATACGCAGTATTTT; cdr3_aa: CATEGTGDTQYF
j_call: TRBJ2-7; d_call: .; clone_size: .; v_call: TRBV5-8; cdr3_nt: TGTGCCAGCAGCTCATTGCTCTACTCCTACGAGCAGTACTTC; cdr3_aa: CASSSLLYSYEQYF
j_call: TRBJ2-7; d_call: .; clone_size: few; v_call: TRBV6-5; cdr3_nt: TGTGCCAGCAGTTACTCGGCAGGGCGCCAGGACGAGCAGTACTTC; cdr3_aa: CASSYSAGRQDEQYF
j_call: TRBJ1-2; d_call: .; clone_size: .; v_call: TRBV24-1; cdr3_nt: TGTGCCACCAGTGATACAGCTGGCTATGGCTACACCTTC; cdr3_aa: CATSDTAGYGYTF
j_call: TRBJ1-1; d_call: .; clone_size: once; v_call: TRBV3-1/TRBV3-2; cdr3_nt: TGTGCCAGCAGCAAGGTCGGGAGGGAGACTGAAGCTTTCTTT; cdr3_aa: CASSKVGRETEAFF
j_call: TRBJ1-5; d_call: .; clone_size: .; v_call: TRBV19; cdr3_nt: TGTGCCAGTAGTATGGGGGTGGACAGCCCAAATCAGCCCCAGCATTTT; cdr3_aa: CASSMGVDSPNQPQHF
j_call: TRBJ2-1; d_call: TRBD2; clone_size: .; v_call: TRBV7-8; cdr3_nt: TGTGCCAGCAGCTCTAGCGGGGAATTCTACAATGAGCAGTTCTTC; cdr3_aa: CASSSSGEFYNEQFF
j_call: TRBJ2-3; d_call: .; clone_size: .; v_call: TRBV5-1; cdr3_nt: TGCGCCAGCAGCTTGGTAGGCAGGGGAGTTGGAAGCACAGATACGCAGTATTTT; cdr3_aa: CASSLVGRGVGSTDTQYF
j_call: TRBJ2-3; d_call: TRBD2; clone_size: .; v_call: TRBV19; cdr3_nt: TGTGCCAGTAGTTCCGGACTAGCGGGAGGGACAGATACGCAGTATTTT; cdr3_aa: CASSSGLAGGTDTQYF
j_call: TRBJ1-3; d_call: .; clone_size: .; v_call: TRBV7-9; cdr3_nt: TGTGCCAGCAGCCCGATCAACAGGCATGCTGGAAACACCATATATTTT; cdr3_aa: CASSPINRHAGNTIYF
j_call: TRBJ1-3; d_call: .; clone_size: .; v_call: TRBV5-4; cdr3_nt: TGTGCCAGCAGCTTGGCAGGGTTTGGAAACACCATATATTTT; cdr3_aa: CASSLAGFGNTIYF
j_call: TRBJ2-7; d_call: .; clone_size: .; v_call: TRBV12-5; cdr3_nt: TGTGCTAGTGGTTCCGCGGGGACCTACGAGCAGTACTTC; cdr3_aa: CASGSAGTYEQYF
j_call: TRBJ2-2; d_call: .; clone_size: many; v_call: TRBV6-5; cdr3_nt: TGTGCCAGCAGTTACATAGGAAACTACATCACCGGGGAGCTGTTTTTT; cdr3_aa: CASSYIGNYITGELFF
j_call: TRBJ1-3; d_call: .; clone_size: .; v_call: TRBV6-5; cdr3_nt: TGTGCCAGCACCCGGGAAGGGGGCTCTGGAAACACCATATATTTT; cdr3_aa: CASTREGGSGNTIYF
j_call: TRBJ1-3; d_call: .; clone_size: .; v_call: TRBV29-1; cdr3_nt: TGCAGCTACCGCGGTTTGGCTGGAAACACCATATATTTT; cdr3_aa: CSYRGLAGNTIYF
j_call: TRBJ1-2; d_call: .; clone_size: .; v_call: TRBV18; cdr3_nt: TGTGCCAGCTCACAGTCTCCCCCATCGGGGACTAACTATGGCTACACCTTC; cdr3_aa: CASSQSPPSGTNYGYTF
j_call: TRBJ1-4; d_call: .; clone_size: .; v_call: TRBV6-5; cdr3_nt: TGTGCCAGCCTTGGCGGGTATAATGAAAAACTGTTTTTT; cdr3_aa: CASLGGYNEKLFF
j_call: TRBJ1-1; d_call: .; clone_size: once; v_call: TRBV6-2/TRBV6-3; cdr3_nt: TGTGCCAGCAGTTTCCAGGTAGTAAATGCCGGTGAAGCTTTCTTT; cdr3_aa: CASSFQVVNAGEAFF
j_call: TRBJ2-2; d_call: .; clone_size: .; v_call: TRBV11-2; cdr3_nt: TGTGCCAGCAGCACGGGAATTATCTTTACCGGGGAGCTGTTTTTT; cdr3_aa: CASSTGIIFTGELFF
j_call: TRBJ2-7; d_call: TRBD2; clone_size: .; v_call: TRBV5-5; cdr3_nt: TGTGCCAGCAGCCCTGATGGGGGCGGGAGGGGCTTCTACGAGCAGTACTTC; cdr3_aa: CASSPDGGGRGFYEQYF
j_call: TRBJ2-1; d_call: TRBD2; clone_size: once; v_call: TRBV7-3; cdr3_nt: TGTGCCAGCAGCCCTGGTAGCGGGAGCTCCTACAATGAGCAGTTCTTC; cdr3_aa: CASSPGSGSSYNEQFF
j_call: TRBJ1-6; d_call: TRBD1; clone_size: few; v_call: TRBV27; cdr3_nt: TGTGCCAGCAGCCTCACAGGGGGCCACAATTCACCCCTCCACTTT; cdr3_aa: CASSLTGGHNSPLHF
j_call: TRBJ2-3; d_call: .; clone_size: .; v_call: TRBV9; cdr3_nt: TGTGCCAGCAGCGTAGTCGGGGAAATCACAGATACGCAGTATTTT; cdr3_aa: CASSVVGEITDTQYF
j_call: TRBJ1-2; d_call: .; clone_size: .; v_call: TRBV21-1; cdr3_nt: TGTGCCAGCAGCAAAAGCAGGACAGGAGCTAACTATGGCTACACCTTC; cdr3_aa: CASSKSRTGANYGYTF
j_call: TRBJ2-3; d_call: TRBD1; clone_size: once; v_call: TRBV10-2; cdr3_nt: TGCGCCAGCAGGACAGGGGACGCTAGCACAGATACGCAGTATTTT; cdr3_aa: CASRTGDASTDTQYF
j_call: TRBJ1-5; d_call: .; clone_size: .; v_call: TRBV6-5; cdr3_nt: TGTGCCAGCAGTTACCGGACAGTTTATAGCAATCAGCCCCAGCATTTT; cdr3_aa: CASSYRTVYSNQPQHF
j_call: TRBJ2-1; d_call: .; clone_size: .; v_call: TRBV24-1; cdr3_nt: TGTGCCACCAGTGGGGGGCCCGGGGATGAGCAGTTCTTC; cdr3_aa: CATSGGPGDEQFF
j_call: TRBJ1-2; d_call: .; clone_size: .; v_call: TRBV7-2; cdr3_nt: TGTGCCAGCAGCTTAGATGGGGGAGGCTATGGCTACACCTTC; cdr3_aa: CASSLDGGGYGYTF
j_call: TRBJ1-3; d_call: TRBD1; clone_size: .; v_call: TRBV7-6; cdr3_nt: TGTGCCAGCAGCCGGGACAGGTTCTCTGGAAACACCATATATTTT; cdr3_aa: CASSRDRFSGNTIYF
j_call: TRBJ2-7; d_call: TRBD2; clone_size: .; v_call: TRBV4-2; cdr3_nt: TGTGCCAGCAGCCAAGACAGCGGGGCGGTCGAGCAGTACTTC; cdr3_aa: CASSQDSGAVEQYF